This is a list of T cell receptor beta chains from one sample in a study of cytomegalovirus exposure and HLA in healthy donors. The method was immunoSEQ multiplex PCR; TCRdb's version includes in-frame clones alone and lacks a portion of them. Of 100,000 to 150,000 clones detected, around three quarters appear once; the ten largest clones hold 1% to 1.5%. Sequencing was performed on PBMCs. The receptors derive from a female donor in good health and CMV-seronegative. The CDR3 runs from the conserved cysteine through the conserved F or W. A D gene is named only where the DNA matches it firmly. Clone size is not always given. Where it is, it says once, few, many or a class for expanded clones.

D,size,J,V,CDR3,DNA
.,.,TRBJ1-1,TRBV15,CATSRDYPQETFGAFF,TGTGCCACCAGCAGAGACTATCCACAGGAAACGTTTGGGGCTTTCTTT
TRBD1,.,TRBJ2-3,TRBV7-8,CASSPRQGIEDTQYF,TGTGCCAGCAGCCCCCGACAGGGGATTGAGGATACGCAGTATTTT
.,.,TRBJ2-1,TRBV30,CAWSAYNEQFF,TGTGCCTGGAGTGCGTACAATGAGCAGTTCTTC
TRBD2,.,TRBJ2-1,TRBV13,CASTLAGGRNEQFF,TGTGCCAGCACCTTAGCGGGGGGGCGTAATGAGCAGTTCTTC
.,.,TRBJ1-4,TRBV9,CASSVGGVANEKLFF,TGTGCCAGCAGCGTAGGGGGGGTTGCTAATGAAAAACTGTTTTTT
.,.,TRBJ2-7,TRBV15,CAKRGGVYEQYF,TGTGCCAAAAGGGGGGGGGTCTACGAGCAGTACTTC
TRBD2,.,TRBJ2-7,TRBV5-6,CASRERGRGYEQYF,TGTGCCAGCAGGGAGCGGGGTCGAGGCTACGAGCAGTACTTC
.,.,TRBJ2-2,TRBV29-1,CSAPSGEGELFF,TGCAGCGCTCCGTCAGGGGAGGGGGAGCTGTTTTTT
TRBD2,few,TRBJ2-3,TRBV30,CAWTRLAGGPGDTQYF,TGTGCCTGGACGCGACTAGCGGGGGGGCCAGGAGATACGCAGTATTTT
TRBD2,.,TRBJ2-1,TRBV4-1,CASSPGLSSYNEQFF,TGCGCCAGCAGCCCGGGACTAAGCTCCTACAATGAGCAGTTCTTC
TRBD1,.,TRBJ1-5,TRBV19,CASKGQHNQPQHF,TGTGCCAGTAAGGGACAGCACAATCAGCCCCAGCATTTT
TRBD1,once,TRBJ2-7,TRBV6-1,CASSEGTGGVHEQYF,TGTGCCAGCAGTGAAGGGACAGGGGGAGTCCACGAGCAGTACTTC
TRBD1,.,TRBJ1-5,TRBV2,CASRGQGAPSNQPQHF,TGTGCCAGCAGGGGACAGGGGGCCCCTAGCAATCAGCCCCAGCATTTT
.,.,TRBJ1-1,TRBV20-1,CSPGARTEAFF,TGCAGTCCAGGGGCGCGAACTGAAGCTTTCTTT
.,.,TRBJ1-3,TRBV30,CAWMYPAGRRGNTIYF,TGTGCCTGGATGTATCCCGCAGGCCGTCGCGGAAACACCATATATTTT
TRBD1,.,TRBJ1-3,TRBV7-2,CASSWGAGGSGNTIYF,TGTGCCAGCAGCTGGGGGGCAGGGGGTTCTGGAAACACCATATATTTT
.,once,TRBJ2-1,TRBV25-1,CASSERGGRNEQFF,TGTGCCAGCAGTGAGCGGGGTGGGCGCAATGAGCAGTTCTTC
TRBD1,.,TRBJ2-7,TRBV6-5,CASSPWTGLGYEQYF,TGTGCCAGCAGTCCCTGGACAGGTCTCGGGTACGAGCAGTACTTC